Listed below are T cell receptor beta chains from one sample, sequenced in a study of Ad26.COV2.S vaccination and SARS-CoV-2 variants. Using immunoSEQ multiplex PCR, the repertoire was profiled, and TCRdb retains in-frame clones only, with some absent. The sample lists 300,000 to 350,000 clones, just over 85% occurring once. The starting material was peripheral blood, obtained in a trial of Ad26.COV2.S vaccine versus placebo. The receptors were sampled from a person aged 18-60 years who received the Ad26.COV2.S COVID-19 vaccine or a placebo. Each CDR3 is given with its conserved first and last residue. D genes are given only for firm matches. Clone size is stated in some rows and not others, as once, few, many or a class when expanded.

D gene: -
V gene: TRBV5-1
J gene: TRBJ2-3
clone size: -
CDR3 protein: CASSRDNGENTQYF
CDR3 DNA: TGCGCCAGCAGCCGGGACAACGGGGAGAATACGCAGTATTTT

D gene: -
V gene: TRBV2
J gene: TRBJ2-7
clone size: -
CDR3 protein: CASSPRPGIYEQYF
CDR3 DNA: TGTGCCAGCAGCCCCCGGCCAGGGATCTACGAGCAGTACTTC

D gene: TRBD2
V gene: TRBV30
J gene: TRBJ2-3
clone size: -
CDR3 protein: CAWSQLAGSTDTQYF
CDR3 DNA: TGTGCCTGGAGTCAACTAGCGGGCTCCACAGATACGCAGTATTTT

D gene: -
V gene: TRBV19
J gene: TRBJ2-4
clone size: -
CDR3 protein: CASRMGQLAKNIQYF
CDR3 DNA: TGTGCCAGTAGGATGGGGCAGTTAGCCAAAAACATTCAGTACTTC

D gene: -
V gene: TRBV11-2
J gene: TRBJ1-3
clone size: -
CDR3 protein: CASSLQARVPFGNTIYF
CDR3 DNA: TGTGCCAGCAGCTTACAGGCCAGGGTACCGTTTGGAAACACCATATATTTT

D gene: -
V gene: TRBV6-2/TRBV6-3
J gene: TRBJ1-2
clone size: many
CDR3 protein: CASSYPLPDNYGYTF
CDR3 DNA: TGTGCCAGCAGTTATCCCCTACCCGATAACTATGGCTACACCTTC

D gene: -
V gene: TRBV7-8
J gene: TRBJ2-7
clone size: -
CDR3 protein: CASSLEGWGPYEQYF
CDR3 DNA: TGTGCCAGCAGCTTAGAGGGGTGGGGACCCTACGAGCAGTACTTC

D gene: -
V gene: TRBV7-8
J gene: TRBJ1-2
clone size: -
CDR3 protein: CASSLGDTNYGYTF
CDR3 DNA: TGTGCCAGCAGCTTAGGAGATACTAACTATGGCTACACCTTC

D gene: -
V gene: TRBV4-3
J gene: TRBJ2-3
clone size: -
CDR3 protein: CASSQDGATDTQYF
CDR3 DNA: TGCGCCAGCAGCCAAGATGGGGCCACAGATACGCAGTATTTT

D gene: -
V gene: TRBV11-2
J gene: TRBJ2-2
clone size: -
CDR3 protein: CASRGTASTGELFF
CDR3 DNA: TGTGCCAGCAGGGGGACGGCAAGCACCGGGGAGCTGTTTTTT

D gene: -
V gene: TRBV5-1
J gene: TRBJ2-3
clone size: -
CDR3 protein: CASSLGLADTQYF
CDR3 DNA: TGCGCCAGCAGCTTGGGACTAGCAGATACGCAGTATTTT

D gene: -
V gene: TRBV15
J gene: TRBJ1-1
clone size: -
CDR3 protein: CATSRGQDTEAFF
CDR3 DNA: TGTGCCACCAGCAGAGGACAGGACACTGAAGCTTTCTTT

D gene: -
V gene: TRBV20-1
J gene: TRBJ1-5
clone size: -
CDR3 protein: CSASRAGASRDQPQHF
CDR3 DNA: TGCAGTGCTAGTAGGGCGGGAGCCTCTAGGGATCAGCCCCAGCATTTT

D gene: TRBD1
V gene: TRBV7-2
J gene: TRBJ1-4
clone size: -
CDR3 protein: CASSFRQGGTNEKLFF
CDR3 DNA: TGTGCCAGCAGCTTTCGACAGGGGGGCACTAATGAAAAACTGTTTTTT

D gene: -
V gene: TRBV3-1/TRBV3-2
J gene: TRBJ1-2
clone size: -
CDR3 protein: CASSPTGNYGYTF
CDR3 DNA: TGTGCCAGCAGCCCCACAGGGAACTATGGCTACACCTTC

D gene: -
V gene: TRBV19
J gene: TRBJ1-5
clone size: -
CDR3 protein: CASSIAGRGHNQPQHF
CDR3 DNA: TGTGCCAGTAGTATAGCGGGCCGGGGGCACAATCAGCCCCAGCATTTT